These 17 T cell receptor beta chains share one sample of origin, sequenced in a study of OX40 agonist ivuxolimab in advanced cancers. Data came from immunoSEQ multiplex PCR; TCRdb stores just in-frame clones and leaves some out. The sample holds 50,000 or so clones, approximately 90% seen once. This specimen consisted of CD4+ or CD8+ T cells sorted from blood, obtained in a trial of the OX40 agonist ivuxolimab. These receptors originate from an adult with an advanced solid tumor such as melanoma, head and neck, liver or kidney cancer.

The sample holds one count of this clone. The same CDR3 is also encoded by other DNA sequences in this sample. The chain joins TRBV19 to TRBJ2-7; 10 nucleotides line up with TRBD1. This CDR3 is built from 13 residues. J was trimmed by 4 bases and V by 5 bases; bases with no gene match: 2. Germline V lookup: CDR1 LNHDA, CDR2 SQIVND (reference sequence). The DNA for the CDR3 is TGTGCCAGTAGTGCGGGACAGGGGTACGAGCAGTACTTC. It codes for CASSAGQGYEQYF.

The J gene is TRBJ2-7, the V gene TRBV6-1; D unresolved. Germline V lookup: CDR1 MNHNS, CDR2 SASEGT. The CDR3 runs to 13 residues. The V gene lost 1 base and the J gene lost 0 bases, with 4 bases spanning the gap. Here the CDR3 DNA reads TGTGCCAGCAGTGAAGTCGGCTCCTACGAGCAGTACTTC. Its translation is CASSEVGSYEQYF.

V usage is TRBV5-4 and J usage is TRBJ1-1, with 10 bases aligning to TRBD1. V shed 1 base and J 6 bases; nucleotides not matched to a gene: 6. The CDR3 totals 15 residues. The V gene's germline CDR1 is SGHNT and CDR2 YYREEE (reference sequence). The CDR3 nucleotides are TGTGCCAGCAGCTTGTCAGGACAGGGGGTTCCTGAAGCTTTCTTT. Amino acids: CASSLSGQGVPEAFF.

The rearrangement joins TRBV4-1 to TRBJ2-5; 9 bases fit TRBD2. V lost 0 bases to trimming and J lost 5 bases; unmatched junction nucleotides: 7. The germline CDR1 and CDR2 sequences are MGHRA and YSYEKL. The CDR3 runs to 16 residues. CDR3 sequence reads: CASSQEWGLAGETQYF. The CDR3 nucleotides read TGCGCCAGCAGCCAAGAATGGGGGCTAGCGGGGGAGACCCAGTACTTC.

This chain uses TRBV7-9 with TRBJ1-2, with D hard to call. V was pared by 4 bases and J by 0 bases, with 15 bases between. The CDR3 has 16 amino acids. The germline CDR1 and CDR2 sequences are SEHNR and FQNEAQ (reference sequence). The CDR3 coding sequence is TGTGCCAGCAGCTCCAACCGTGGACCTGCTAACTATGGCTACACCTTC. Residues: CASSSNRGPANYGYTF.

As DNA, the CDR3 is TGCGCCAGCAGCCCCTTCTCGACCGTAAGCTCTGGAAACACCATATATTTT. Its translation: CASSPFSTVSSGNTIYF. The genes are TRBV4-3 and TRBJ1-3; D call uncertain. The CDR3 spans 17 residues. Germline CDR1 reads LGHNA; CDR2 reads YSLEER. V lost 4 bases and J lost 0, with 16 bases in between.

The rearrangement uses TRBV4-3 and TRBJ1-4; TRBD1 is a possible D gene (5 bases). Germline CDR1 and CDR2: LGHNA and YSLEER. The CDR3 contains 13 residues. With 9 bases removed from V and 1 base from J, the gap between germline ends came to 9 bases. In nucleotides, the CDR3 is TGCGCCAGTGCTCAGGGAACTAATGAAAAACTGTTTTTT. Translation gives CASAQGTNEKLFF.

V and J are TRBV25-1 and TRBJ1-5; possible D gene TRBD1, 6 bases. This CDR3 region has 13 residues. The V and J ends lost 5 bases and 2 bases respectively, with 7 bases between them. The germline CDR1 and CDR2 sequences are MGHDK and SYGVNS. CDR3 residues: CASSPGGNQPQHF. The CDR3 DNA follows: TGTGCCAGCAGTCCAGGGGGCAATCAGCCCCAGCATTTT.

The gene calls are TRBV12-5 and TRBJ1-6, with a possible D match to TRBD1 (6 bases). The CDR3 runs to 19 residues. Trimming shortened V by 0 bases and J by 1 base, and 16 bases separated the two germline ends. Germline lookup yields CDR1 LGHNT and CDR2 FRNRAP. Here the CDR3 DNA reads TGTGCTAGTGGTTTGGTACTGGCCAGGGGCCCTTCCTATAATTCACCCCTCCACTTT. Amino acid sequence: CASGLVLARGPSYNSPLHF.

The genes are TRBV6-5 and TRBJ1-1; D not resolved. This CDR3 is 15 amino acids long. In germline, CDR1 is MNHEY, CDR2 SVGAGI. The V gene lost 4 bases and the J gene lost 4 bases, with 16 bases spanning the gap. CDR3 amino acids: CASSFTSGVGTEAFF. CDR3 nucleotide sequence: TGTGCCAGCAGTTTCACCTCTGGGGTAGGCACTGAAGCTTTCTTT.

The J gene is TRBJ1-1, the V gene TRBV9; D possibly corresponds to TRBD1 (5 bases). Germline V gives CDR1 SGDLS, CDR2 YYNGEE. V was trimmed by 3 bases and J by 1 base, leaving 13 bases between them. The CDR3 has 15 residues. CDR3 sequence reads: CASSALGGSNTEAFF. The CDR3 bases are TGTGCCAGCAGCGCCCTGGGGGGATCGAACACTGAAGCTTTCTTT.

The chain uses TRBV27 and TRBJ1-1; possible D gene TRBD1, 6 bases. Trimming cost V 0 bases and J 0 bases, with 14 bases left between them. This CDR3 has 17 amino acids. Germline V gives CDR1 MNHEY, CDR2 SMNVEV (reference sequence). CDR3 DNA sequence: TGTGCCAGCAGTTTATCGTTTCGGCAGGGGTTGAACACTGAAGCTTTCTTT. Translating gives CASSLSFRQGLNTEAFF.

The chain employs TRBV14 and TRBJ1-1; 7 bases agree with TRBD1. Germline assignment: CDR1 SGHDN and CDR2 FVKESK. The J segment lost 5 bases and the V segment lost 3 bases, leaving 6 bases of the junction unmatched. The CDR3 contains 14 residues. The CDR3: CASSQVTGKTEAFF. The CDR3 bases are TGTGCCAGCAGCCAGGTGACAGGGAAGACTGAAGCTTTCTTT.

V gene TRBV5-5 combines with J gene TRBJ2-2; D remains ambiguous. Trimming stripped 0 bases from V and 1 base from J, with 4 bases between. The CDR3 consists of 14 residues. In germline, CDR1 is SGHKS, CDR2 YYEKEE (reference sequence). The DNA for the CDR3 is TGTGCCAGCAGCTTGGTCCAGAACACCGGGGAGCTGTTTTTT. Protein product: CASSLVQNTGELFF.

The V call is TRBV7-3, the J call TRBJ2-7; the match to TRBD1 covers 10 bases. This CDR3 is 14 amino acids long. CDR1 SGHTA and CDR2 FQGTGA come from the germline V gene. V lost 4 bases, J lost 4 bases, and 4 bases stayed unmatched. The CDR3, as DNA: TGTGCCAGCAGCTGGACAGGGGGTCTTTACGAGCAGTACTTC. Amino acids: CASSWTGGLYEQYF.

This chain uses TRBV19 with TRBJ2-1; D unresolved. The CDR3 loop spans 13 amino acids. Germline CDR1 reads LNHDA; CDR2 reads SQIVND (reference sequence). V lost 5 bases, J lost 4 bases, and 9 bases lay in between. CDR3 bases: TGTGCCAGTAGTTTGGACGGGTACAATGAGCAGTTCTTC. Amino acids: CASSLDGYNEQFF.

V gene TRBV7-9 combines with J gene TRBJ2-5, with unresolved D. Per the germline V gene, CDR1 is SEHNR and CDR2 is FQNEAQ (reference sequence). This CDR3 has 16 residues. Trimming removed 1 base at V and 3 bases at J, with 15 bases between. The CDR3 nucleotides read TGTGCCAGCAGCTTAGGATACGGAACTCAGGAAGAGACCCAGTACTTC. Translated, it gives CASSLGYGTQEETQYF.